Reported below is one T cell receptor beta chain. Its specificity is not known. Measured with immunoSEQ multiplex PCR; TCRdb has only the in-frame clones, and not every one. The sample lists about 67,000 clones, roughly 81% occurring once. These data come from a study of OX40 agonist ivuxolimab in advanced cancers. Overall study: Given to patients was ivuxolimab, an agonistic anti-OX40 (CD134) antibody. Eligibility admitted prior anti-PD-1, anti-PD-L1 or anti-CTLA-4 therapy; around 41% had some.

Whole-study findings and limits: Averaging showed that CD8+ T cells had more expanded clones than CD4+ did.

The specimen comprised CD4+ or CD8+ T cells sorted from blood, sampled in a trial of the OX40 agonist ivuxolimab. This clonotype was sampled from an adult with an advanced solid tumor such as melanoma, head and neck, liver or kidney cancer.

As DNA, the CDR3 is TGTGCCACGTGGGGACAGGGTCCAAATGAGCAGTTCTTC. It codes for CATWGQGPNEQFF. This chain joins TRBV5-4 and TRBJ2-1; 9 nucleotides line up with TRBD1. With 9 bases clipped from V and 7 bases from J, the junction kept 8 bases outside the gene matches. Germline CDR1 and CDR2: SGHNT and YYREEE (reference sequence). The CDR3 is 13 amino acids. Using reference TRBV5-4 and TRBJ2-1 for the parts outside the CDR3, the full variable domain is ETGVTQSPTHLIKTRGQQVTLRCSSQSGHNTVSWYQQALGQGPQFIFQYYREEENGRGNFPPRFSGLQFPNYSSELNVNALELDDSALYLCATWGQGPNEQFFGPGTRLTVL.